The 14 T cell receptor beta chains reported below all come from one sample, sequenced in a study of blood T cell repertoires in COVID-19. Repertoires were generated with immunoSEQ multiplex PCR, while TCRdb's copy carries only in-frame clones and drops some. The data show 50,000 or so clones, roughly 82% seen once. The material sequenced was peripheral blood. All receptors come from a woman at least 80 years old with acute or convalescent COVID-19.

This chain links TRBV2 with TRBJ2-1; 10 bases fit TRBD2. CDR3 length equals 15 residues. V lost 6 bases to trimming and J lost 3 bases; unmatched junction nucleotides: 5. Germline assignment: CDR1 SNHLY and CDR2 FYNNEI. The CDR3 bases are TGTGCCAGCAGGGAAACTAGCGGGATCTACAATGAGCAGTTCTTC. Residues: CASRETSGIYNEQFF.

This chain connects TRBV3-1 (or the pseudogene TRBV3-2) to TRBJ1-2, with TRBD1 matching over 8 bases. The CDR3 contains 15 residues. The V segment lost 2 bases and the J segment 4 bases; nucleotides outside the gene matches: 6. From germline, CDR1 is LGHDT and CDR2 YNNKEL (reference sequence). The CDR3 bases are TGTGCCAGCAGCCAAAAACTCCAGGGGGCCTATGGCTACACCTTC. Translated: CASSQKLQGAYGYTF.

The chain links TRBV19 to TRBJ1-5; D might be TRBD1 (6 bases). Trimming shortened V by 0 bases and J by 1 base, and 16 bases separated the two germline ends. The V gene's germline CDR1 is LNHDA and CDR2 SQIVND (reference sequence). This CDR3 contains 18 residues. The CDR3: CASSIDPGHLRSNQPQHF. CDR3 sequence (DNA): TGTGCCAGTAGTATAGATCCGGGACATCTAAGGAGCAATCAGCCCCAGCATTTT.

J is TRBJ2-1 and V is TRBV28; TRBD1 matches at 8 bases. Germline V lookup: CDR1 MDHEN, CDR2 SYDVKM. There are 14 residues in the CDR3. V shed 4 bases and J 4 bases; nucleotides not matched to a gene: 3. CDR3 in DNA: TGTGCCAGCAGTTCGCAGGGGGCGTACAATGAGCAGTTCTTC. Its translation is CASSSQGAYNEQFF.

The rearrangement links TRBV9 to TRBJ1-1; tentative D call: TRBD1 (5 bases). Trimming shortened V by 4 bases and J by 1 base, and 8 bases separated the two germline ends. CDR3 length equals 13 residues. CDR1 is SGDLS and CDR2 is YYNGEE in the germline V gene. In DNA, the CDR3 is TGTGCCAGCAGCCAGGGTACGAACACTGAAGCTTTCTTT. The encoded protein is CASSQGTNTEAFF.

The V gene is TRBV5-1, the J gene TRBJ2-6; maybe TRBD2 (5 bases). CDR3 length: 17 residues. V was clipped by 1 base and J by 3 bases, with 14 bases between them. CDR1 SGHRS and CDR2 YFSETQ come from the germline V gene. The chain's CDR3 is CASSLTPGFSGANVLTF. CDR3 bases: TGCGCCAGCAGCTTGACCCCGGGGTTCAGTGGGGCCAACGTCCTGACTTTC.

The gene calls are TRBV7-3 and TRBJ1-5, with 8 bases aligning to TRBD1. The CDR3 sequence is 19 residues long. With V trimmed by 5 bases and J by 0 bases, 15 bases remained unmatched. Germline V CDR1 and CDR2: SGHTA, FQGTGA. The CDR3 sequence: CASSETRQGYSYSNQPQHF. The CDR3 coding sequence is TGTGCCAGCAGCGAGACCCGACAGGGGTATTCCTATAGCAATCAGCCCCAGCATTTT.

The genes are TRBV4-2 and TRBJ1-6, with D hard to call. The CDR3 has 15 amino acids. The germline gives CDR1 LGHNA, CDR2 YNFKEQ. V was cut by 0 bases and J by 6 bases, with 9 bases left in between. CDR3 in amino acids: CASSQDEQFNSPLHF. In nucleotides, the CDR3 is TGTGCCAGCAGCCAAGATGAACAGTTTAATTCACCCCTCCACTTT.

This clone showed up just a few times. The CDR3: CASSPQANSPLHF. In DNA form, the CDR3 reads TGTGCCAGCAGCCCCCAGGCTAATTCACCCCTCCACTTT. The chain couples TRBV7-3 to TRBJ1-6; D unclear. The CDR3 runs 13 residues. Trimming removed 5 bases at V and 6 bases at J, with 8 bases between. Germline loops: CDR1 SGHTA, CDR2 FQGTGA.

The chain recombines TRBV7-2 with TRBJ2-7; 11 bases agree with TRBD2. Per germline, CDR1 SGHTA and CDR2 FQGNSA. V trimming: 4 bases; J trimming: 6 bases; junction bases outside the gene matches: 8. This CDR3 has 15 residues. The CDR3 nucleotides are TGTGCCAGCAGCTCTAGCGGGGGGCGTTTGTTCGAGCAGTACTTC. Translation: CASSSSGGRLFEQYF.

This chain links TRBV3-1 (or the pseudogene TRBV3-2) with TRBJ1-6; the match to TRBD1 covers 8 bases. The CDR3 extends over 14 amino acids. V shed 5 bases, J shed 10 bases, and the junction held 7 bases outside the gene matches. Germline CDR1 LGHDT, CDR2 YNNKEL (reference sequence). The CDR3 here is CASSILGQGSPLHF. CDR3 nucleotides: TGTGCCAGCAGCATTTTAGGACAGGGCTCACCCCTCCACTTT.

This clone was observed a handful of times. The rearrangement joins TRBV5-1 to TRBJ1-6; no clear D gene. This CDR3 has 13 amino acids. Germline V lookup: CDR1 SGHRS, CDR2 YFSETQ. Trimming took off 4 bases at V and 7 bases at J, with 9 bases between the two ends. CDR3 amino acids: CASSVDNNSPLHF. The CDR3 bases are TGCGCCAGCAGCGTTGACAACAATTCACCCCTCCACTTT.

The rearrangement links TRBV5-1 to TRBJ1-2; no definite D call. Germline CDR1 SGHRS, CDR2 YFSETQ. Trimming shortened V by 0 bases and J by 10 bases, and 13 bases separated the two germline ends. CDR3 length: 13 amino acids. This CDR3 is CASSLAPSQDYTF. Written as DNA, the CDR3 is TGCGCCAGCAGCTTGGCCCCGTCCCAGGACTACACCTTC.

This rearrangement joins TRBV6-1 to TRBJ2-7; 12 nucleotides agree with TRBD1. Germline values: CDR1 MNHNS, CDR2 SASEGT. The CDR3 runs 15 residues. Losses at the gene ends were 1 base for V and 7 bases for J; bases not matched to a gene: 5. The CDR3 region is CASSEGGQGAGEQYF. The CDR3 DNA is TGTGCCAGCAGTGAAGGGGGACAGGGGGCAGGGGAGCAGTACTTC.